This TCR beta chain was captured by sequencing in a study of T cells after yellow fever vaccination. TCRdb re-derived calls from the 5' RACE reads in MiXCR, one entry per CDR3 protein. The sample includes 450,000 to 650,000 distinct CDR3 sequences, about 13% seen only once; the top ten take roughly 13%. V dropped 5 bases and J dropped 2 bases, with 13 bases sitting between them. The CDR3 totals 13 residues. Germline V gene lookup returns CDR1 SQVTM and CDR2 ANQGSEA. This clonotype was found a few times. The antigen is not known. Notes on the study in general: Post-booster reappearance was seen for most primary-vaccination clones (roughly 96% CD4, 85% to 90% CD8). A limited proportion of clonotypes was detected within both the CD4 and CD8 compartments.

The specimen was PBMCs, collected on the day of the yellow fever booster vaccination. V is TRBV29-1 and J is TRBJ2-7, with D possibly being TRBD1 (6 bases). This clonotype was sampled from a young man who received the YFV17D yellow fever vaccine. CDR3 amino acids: CSVWAGVAYEQYF. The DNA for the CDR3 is TGCAGCGTTTGGGCAGGGGTAGCCTACGAGCAGTACTTC.